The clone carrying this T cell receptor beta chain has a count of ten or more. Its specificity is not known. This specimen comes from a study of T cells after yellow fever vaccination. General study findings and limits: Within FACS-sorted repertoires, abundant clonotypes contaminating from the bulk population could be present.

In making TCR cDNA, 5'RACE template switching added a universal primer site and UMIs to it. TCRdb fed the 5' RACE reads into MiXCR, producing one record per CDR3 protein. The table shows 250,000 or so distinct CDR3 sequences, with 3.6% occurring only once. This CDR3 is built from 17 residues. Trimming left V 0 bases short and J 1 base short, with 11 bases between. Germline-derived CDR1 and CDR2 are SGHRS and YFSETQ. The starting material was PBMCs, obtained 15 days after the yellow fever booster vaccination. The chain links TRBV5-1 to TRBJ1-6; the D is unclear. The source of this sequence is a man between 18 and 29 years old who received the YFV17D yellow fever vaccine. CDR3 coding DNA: TGCGCCAGCAGCTTGGAGGTCGGGGAGTCCTATAATTCACCCCTCCACTTT. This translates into CASSLEVGESYNSPLHF.